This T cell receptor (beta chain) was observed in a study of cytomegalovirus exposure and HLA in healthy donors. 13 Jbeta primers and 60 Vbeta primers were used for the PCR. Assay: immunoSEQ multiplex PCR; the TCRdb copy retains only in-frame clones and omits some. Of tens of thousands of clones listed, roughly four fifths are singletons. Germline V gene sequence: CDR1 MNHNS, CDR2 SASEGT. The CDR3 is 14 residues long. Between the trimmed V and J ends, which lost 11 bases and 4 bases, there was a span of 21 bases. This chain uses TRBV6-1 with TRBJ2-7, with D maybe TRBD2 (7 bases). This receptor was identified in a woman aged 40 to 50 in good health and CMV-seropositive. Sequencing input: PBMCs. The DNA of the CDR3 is TGTGCCGCTCACCCGGGGGGCCTAGGGTACGAGCAGTACTTC. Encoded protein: CAAHPGGLGYEQYF.